Presented here are 31 T cell receptor beta chains from one specimen sequenced in a study of identical twins. Each CDR3 protein gets one entry after TCRdb re-called the 5' RACE reads with MiXCR. Of just over 450,000 distinct CDR3 sequences in the sample, 12% to 15% were seen once. These data are also associated with another study on yellow fever vaccine responses in identical twins.

What was sequenced was CD4+ T cells sorted from blood. The receptors stem from a woman aged 18-30 years in good health.

This clonotype occurred a few times. This sequence joins TRBV7-9 and TRBJ2-5, with 7 bases matching TRBD2. CDR3 length equals 13 residues. The germline V gene has CDR1 SEHNR and CDR2 FQNEAQ (reference sequence). J lost 5 bases, V lost 5 bases, and 5 bases had no gene match. The CDR3 sequence: CASSSAGVETQYF. The DNA for the CDR3 is TGTGCCAGCAGCAGCGCGGGGGTGGAGACCCAGTACTTC. The full variable domain, its missing parts supplied by reference TRBV7-9 and TRBJ2-5, is DTGVSQNPRHKITKRGQNVTFRCDPISEHNRLYWYRQTLGQGPEFLTYFQNEAQLEKSRLLSDRFSAERPKGSFSTLEIQRTEQGDSAMYLCASSSAGVETQYFGPGTRLLVL.

In this sample, this clonotype turned up a few times. CDR3 sequence: CARDIGGRGCNEQFF. The CDR3 DNA reads as TGTGCCAGGGATATCGGCGGCAGGGGATGCAATGAGCAGTTCTTC. The rearrangement joins TRBV12-3 or TRBV12-4 to TRBJ2-1; possible D gene TRBD1, 6 bases. This CDR3 is 15 amino acids long. The ends were cut back, 9 bases at V and 6 bases at J, with 21 bases in the middle.

The chain uses TRBV11-2 and TRBJ2-7; possibly TRBD2 for D (5 bases). Germline lookup yields CDR1 SGHAT and CDR2 FQNNGV. The CDR3 has 11 amino acids. V lost 5 bases to trimming and J lost 6 bases, with 8 bases between them. CDR3 sequence reads: CASSPEGEQYF. In DNA form, the CDR3 reads TGTGCCAGCAGCCCCGAGGGCGAGCAGTACTTC.

The J gene is TRBJ2-1, the V gene TRBV27; TRBD1 is a possible D gene (5 bases). Germline CDR1 reads MNHEY; CDR2 reads SMNVEV (reference sequence). The CDR3 spans 14 residues. V lost 3 bases and J lost 6, with 12 bases in between. CDR3 amino acids: CASSFDSRTNEQFF. The CDR3 nucleotides read TGTGCCAGCAGTTTTGACAGTAGGACCAATGAGCAGTTCTTC.

The V and J genes are TRBV30 and TRBJ2-3; 10 positions match TRBD2. V dropped 6 bases and J dropped 3; count of bases not matched to a gene: 9. The germline CDR1 and CDR2 sequences are GTSNPN and SVGIG (reference sequence). This CDR3 spans 15 amino acids. CDR3 DNA: TGTGCCTGTCCGGCTAGCGGGAGAGGAACAGATACGCAGTATTTT. Encoded protein: CACPASGRGTDTQYF.

This chain connects TRBV5-1 to TRBJ2-1, with 11 nucleotides matching TRBD1. The CDR3 loop spans 15 amino acids. The V segment lost 3 bases and the J segment 9 bases; nucleotides outside the gene matches: 8. The germline CDR1 and CDR2 sequences are SGHRS and YFSETQ. CDR3 nucleotides: TGCGCCAGCAGCTCAGGACAGGGGGCCTTGAGTGAGCAGTTCTTC. This encodes CASSSGQGALSEQFF.

V and J are TRBV6-1 and TRBJ2-7, with D tentatively TRBD1 (5 bases). Germline V CDR1 and CDR2: MNHNS, SASEGT. CDR3 size: 15 residues. V was clipped by 8 bases and J by 6 bases, with 23 bases between them. The CDR3 here is CASLKGIQGIREQYF. CDR3 nucleotides: TGTGCCAGCCTAAAGGGTATCCAGGGAATTCGCGAGCAGTACTTC.

This clonotype showed up just a few times. The chain carries TRBV20-1 and TRBJ2-3; 11 bases agree with TRBD1. With V trimmed by 3 bases and J by 3 bases, 5 bases remained unmatched. The CDR3 contains 15 residues. Germline V gene data show CDR1 as DFQATT and CDR2 as SNEGSKA (reference sequence). The DNA for the CDR3 is TGCAGTGCTAGTCGGACAGGGGGCGCAACAGATACGCAGTATTTT. It yields the protein CSASRTGGATDTQYF.

In this sample, this clonotype turned up many times. The chain combines TRBV7-2 with TRBJ2-3; perhaps TRBD2 as D (6 bases). CDR3 length equals 14 residues. The ends were cut back, 8 bases at V and 5 bases at J, with 17 bases in the middle. Germline CDR1 and CDR2: SGHTA and FQGNSA. In DNA, the CDR3 is TGTGCCAGCGGGCCTCCGGGAGTGAAAGATACGCAGTATTTT. Its translation is CASGPPGVKDTQYF.

Only a few counts were recorded for this clonotype. The V and J genes are TRBV7-2 and TRBJ1-6; D is unclear. The CDR3 runs to 13 residues. The ends were cut back, 8 bases at V and 12 bases at J, with 17 bases in the middle. CDR1 is SGHTA and CDR2 is FQGNSA in the germline V gene. For the CDR3, the DNA is TGTGCCAGCTCGAGGCCAGACCGGGTACCCCTCCACTTT. Its translation: CASSRPDRVPLHF.

The chain has TRBV28 and TRBJ2-4; the D is unclear. V gave up 6 bases and J gave up 1 base, with 13 bases separating them. The CDR3 extends over 15 amino acids. The germline V gene has CDR1 MDHEN and CDR2 SYDVKM. The CDR3 sequence is CASSLVRTAKNIQYF. Here the CDR3 DNA reads TGTGCCAGCAGCCTTGTCCGGACGGCCAAAAACATTCAGTACTTC.

The V gene is TRBV7-8, the J gene TRBJ2-7; 8 bases fit TRBD2. Germline V CDR1 and CDR2: SGHVS, FQNEAQ. The CDR3 sequence is 18 residues long. The trim removed 2 bases at V and 3 bases at J, leaving 15 bases unmatched. The CDR3 here is CASSLRGLVKDTNYEQYF. The CDR3 DNA sequence: TGTGCCAGCAGCTTAAGGGGACTAGTAAAGGACACAAACTACGAGCAGTACTTC.

This clonotype turned up a few times. The chain carries TRBV12-3 or TRBV12-4 and TRBJ2-1; 9 positions agree with TRBD2. The J segment lost 4 bases and the V segment lost 5 bases, leaving 9 bases of the junction unmatched. The CDR3 sequence is 16 residues long. The CDR3 spells CASSTTSGLSYNEQFF. CDR3 DNA: TGTGCCAGCAGTACCACTAGCGGGCTTTCGTACAATGAGCAGTTCTTC.

This clonotype was counted ten times or more. This chain uses TRBV20-1 with TRBJ1-4; no firm D call. CDR3 length: 13 amino acids. The germline V gene encodes CDR1 DFQATT and CDR2 SNEGSKA (reference sequence). V was cut by 1 base and J by 8 bases, with 11 bases left in between. CDR3 nucleotides: TGCAGTGCTAGAGGAAACCTAGAAGAAAAACTGTTTTTT. It yields the protein CSARGNLEEKLFF.

The table lists this clonotype with many counts. The rearrangement uses TRBV12-3 or TRBV12-4 and TRBJ2-3; the D is unclear. V lost 5 bases and J 5 bases, leaving 11 bases between the germline ends. The CDR3 length is 13 residues. The CDR3 coding sequence is TGTGCCAGCAGTCCACCAAGTGTAGATACGCAGTATTTT. It encodes CASSPPSVDTQYF.

The chain recombines TRBV19 with TRBJ2-2; unclear D gene. The CDR3 totals 13 residues. Germline CDR1 reads LNHDA; CDR2 reads SQIVND (reference sequence). V lost 10 bases and J lost 2, with 11 bases in between. This CDR3 reads CATRETNTGELFF. The CDR3 bases are TGTGCCACCCGAGAGACAAACACCGGGGAGCTGTTTTTT.

The chain links TRBV10-2 to TRBJ2-3; 13 positions match TRBD2. The V segment lost 6 bases and the J segment 5 bases; nucleotides outside the gene matches: 11. The CDR3 consists of 17 residues. Germline V gene data show CDR1 as WSHSY and CDR2 as SAAADI. As DNA, the CDR3 is TGCGCCAGCAGACGCGGACTAGCGGGAGTAGGGCAAGATACGCAGTATTTT. This codes for CASRRGLAGVGQDTQYF.

This chain's CDR3 is CASSRTSGQYNEQFF. As DNA, the CDR3 is TGTGCCAGCTCACGGACTAGCGGGCAGTACAATGAGCAGTTCTTC. The V gene is TRBV18, the J gene TRBJ2-1, with TRBD2 matching over 11 bases. Losses at the gene ends were 4 bases for V and 4 bases for J; bases not matched to a gene: 3. Germline loops: CDR1 KGHSH, CDR2 LQKENI. The CDR3 is 15 amino acids.

The chain is built from TRBV12-3 or TRBV12-4 and TRBJ2-7, with TRBD1 matching over 10 bases. The V segment lost 7 bases and the J segment 2 bases; nucleotides outside the gene matches: 11. This CDR3 comprises 16 residues. The CDR3 reads CASTPDTGTGAYEQYF. The CDR3 nucleotides read TGTGCCAGCACCCCGGACACCGGGACAGGGGCCTACGAGCAGTACTTC.

This chain uses TRBV3-1 with TRBJ2-1, with D unclear. Germline-derived CDR1 and CDR2 are LGHDT and YNNKEL (reference sequence). CDR3 length equals 12 residues. V shed 1 base and J shed 7 bases, with 5 bases lying between them. The CDR3 coding sequence is TGTGCCAGCAGCCAAGTAATGAATGAGCAGTTCTTC. Translation gives CASSQVMNEQFF.

This clonotype has only a few counts. The chain recombines TRBV12-3 or TRBV12-4 with TRBJ2-2, with 11 bases aligning to TRBD1. CDR3 length equals 15 residues. Trimming at V came to 7 bases and at J to 6 bases, leaving 7 bases not matched to a gene. The CDR3 DNA is TGTGCCAGCAACCCCCCGGGACAGGGGGCCGGGGAGCTGTTTTTT. It encodes CASNPPGQGAGELFF.

The chain couples TRBV9 to TRBJ2-3, with D maybe TRBD1 (6 bases). There are 15 residues in the CDR3. V lost 0 bases and J lost 5, with 13 bases in between. Germline CDR1 SGDLS, CDR2 YYNGEE. The CDR3 region is CASSVGGGPRDTQYF. CDR3 sequence (DNA): TGTGCCAGCAGCGTAGGTGGGGGCCCTAGAGATACGCAGTATTTT.

This clonotype was detected a few times. CDR3 sequence: CASSSRDRGFEQYF. The CDR3 DNA reads as TGTGCCAGCAGCAGCCGGGACAGGGGATTCGAGCAGTACTTC. The chain has TRBV5-6 and TRBJ2-7; TRBD1 aligns across 10 bases. Germline values: CDR1 SGHDT, CDR2 YYEEEE. There are 14 residues in the CDR3. The ends lost 4 bases at V and 6 bases at J; junction bases unmatched: 7.

The CDR3 is CASSPGQLTLGNTQHF. The CDR3 DNA is TGTGCCAGCAGCCCGGGACAGCTAACCTTAGGGAATACGCAGCATTTT. The chain employs TRBV3-1 and TRBJ2-3, with TRBD1 matching over 7 bases. The DNA end is more similar to TRBJ1-5, so the J call may be wrong. Germline V gene lookup returns CDR1 LGHDT and CDR2 YNNKEL (reference sequence). The CDR3 consists of 16 residues.

The genes are TRBV9 and TRBJ1-4; the D is unclear. Germline assignment: CDR1 SGDLS and CDR2 YYNGEE. Trimming cost V 3 bases and J 7 bases, with 7 bases left between them. CDR3 length: 12 residues. DNA for the CDR3: TGTGCCAGCAGCGCCGTGGGTGAAAAACTGTTTTTT. Translation: CASSAVGEKLFF.

This clonotype was detected only a few times. V is TRBV6-6 and J is TRBJ2-7; D is ambiguous. CDR3 length: 13 residues. Per the germline V gene, CDR1 is MNHNY and CDR2 is SVGAGI (reference sequence). Trimming cost V 8 bases and J 7 bases, with 18 bases left between them. As DNA, the CDR3 is TGTGCCAGCTCGATCCGAACAACAGAAGAGCAGTACTTC. This encodes CASSIRTTEEQYF.

In this sample, this clonotype turned up many times. This chain joins TRBV12-3 or TRBV12-4 and TRBJ2-5, with TRBD1 matching over 8 bases. The CDR3 is 14 amino acids. V was pared by 2 bases and J by 5 bases, with 4 bases of the junction left unmatched. CDR3 loop: CASSLFRGHETQYF. Written as DNA, the CDR3 is TGTGCCAGCAGTTTATTCAGGGGGCACGAGACCCAGTACTTC.

The chain recombines TRBV29-1 with TRBJ2-1; 8 positions match TRBD2. The CDR3 is 13 residues long. V gave up 4 bases and J gave up 7 bases; unmatched junction bases: 6. In germline, CDR1 is SQVTM, CDR2 ANQGSEA. Here the CDR3 DNA reads TGCAGCGTTGGGAAATTAGCGGGAAATGAGCAGTTCTTC. This sequence encodes CSVGKLAGNEQFF.

The V call is TRBV29-1, the J call TRBJ2-5, with D unresolved. V shed 6 bases and J shed 4 bases, with 9 bases lying between them. CDR1 SQVTM and CDR2 ANQGSEA come from the germline V gene. This CDR3 contains 11 residues. The CDR3 reads CSVRTRETQYF. The CDR3 region has the DNA TGCAGCGTGAGGACCCGAGAGACCCAGTACTTC.

V is TRBV20-1 and J is TRBJ2-3; D assignment may be TRBD1 or TRBD2 (5 bases each). This CDR3 is built from 13 residues. Trimming removed 3 bases from V and 2 bases from J, with 9 bases in between. Germline-derived CDR1 and CDR2 are DFQATT and SNEGSKA (reference sequence). CDR3 bases: TGCAGTGCTAGGGGGACCTTCACAGATACGCAGTATTTT. Amino acid sequence: CSARGTFTDTQYF.

This clonotype was seen more than once but under ten times. The chain carries TRBV3-1 and TRBJ2-3; 11 bases are a match to TRBD2. The V gene end was trimmed by 3 bases and the J gene end by 2 bases; junction bases not matched to a gene: 16. The CDR3 contains 20 residues. In germline, CDR1 is LGHDT, CDR2 YNNKEL (reference sequence). CDR3 DNA: TGTGCCAGCAGCCAGCACGGGGGACTAGCGGACTCCAAGCTCACAGATACGCAGTATTTT. Amino acid sequence: CASSQHGGLADSKLTDTQYF.